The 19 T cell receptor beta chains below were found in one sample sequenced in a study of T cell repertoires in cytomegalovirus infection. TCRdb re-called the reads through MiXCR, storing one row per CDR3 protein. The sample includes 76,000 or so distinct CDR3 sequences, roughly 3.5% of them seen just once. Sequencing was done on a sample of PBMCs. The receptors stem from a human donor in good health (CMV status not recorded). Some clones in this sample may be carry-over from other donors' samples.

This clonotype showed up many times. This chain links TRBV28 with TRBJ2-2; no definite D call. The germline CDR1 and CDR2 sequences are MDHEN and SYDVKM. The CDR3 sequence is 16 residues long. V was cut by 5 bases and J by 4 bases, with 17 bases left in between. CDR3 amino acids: CASSILSGVGTGELFF. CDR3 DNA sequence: TGTGCCAGCAGTATCCTGTCTGGGGTGGGCACCGGGGAGCTGTTTTTT.

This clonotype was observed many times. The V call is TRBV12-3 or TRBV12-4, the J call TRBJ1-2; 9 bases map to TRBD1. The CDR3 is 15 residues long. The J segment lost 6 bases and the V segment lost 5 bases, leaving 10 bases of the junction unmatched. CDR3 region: CASSQRDRVRDGYTF. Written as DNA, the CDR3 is TGTGCCAGCAGTCAGCGGGACAGGGTTAGGGATGGCTACACCTTC.

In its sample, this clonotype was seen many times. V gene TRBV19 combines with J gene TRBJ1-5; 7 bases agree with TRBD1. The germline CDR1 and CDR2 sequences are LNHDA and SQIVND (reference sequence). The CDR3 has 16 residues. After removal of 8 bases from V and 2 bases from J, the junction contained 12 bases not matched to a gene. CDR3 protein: CASQNRGRMGNQPQHF. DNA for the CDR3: TGTGCCAGTCAGAACAGGGGCCGGATGGGCAATCAGCCCCAGCATTTT. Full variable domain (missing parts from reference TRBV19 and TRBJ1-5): DGGITQSPKYLFRKEGQNVTLSCEQNLNHDAMYWYRQDPGQGLRLIYYSQIVNDFQKGDIAEGYSVSREKKESFPLTVTSAQKNPTAFYLCASQNRGRMGNQPQHFGDGTRLSIL.

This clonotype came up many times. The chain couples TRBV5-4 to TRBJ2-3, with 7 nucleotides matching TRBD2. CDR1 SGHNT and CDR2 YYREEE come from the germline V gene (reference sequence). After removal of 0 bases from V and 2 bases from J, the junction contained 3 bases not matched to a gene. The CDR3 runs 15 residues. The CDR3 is CASSLGGGITDTQYF. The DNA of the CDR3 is TGTGCCAGCAGCTTGGGGGGGGGAATCACAGATACGCAGTATTTT.

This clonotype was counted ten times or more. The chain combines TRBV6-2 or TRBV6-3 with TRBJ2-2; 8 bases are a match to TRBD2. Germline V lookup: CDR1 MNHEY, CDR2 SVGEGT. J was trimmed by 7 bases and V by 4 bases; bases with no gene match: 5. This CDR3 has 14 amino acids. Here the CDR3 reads CASSWRGDDGELFF. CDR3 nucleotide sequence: TGTGCCAGCAGTTGGCGGGGGGATGACGGGGAGCTGTTTTTT.

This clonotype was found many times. In DNA, the CDR3 is TGTGCCAGCAGCGACGCGAGCAGGAAGCTTAGACTGAACACTGAAGCTTTCTTT. It translates to CASSDASRKLRLNTEAFF. J is TRBJ1-1 and V is TRBV12-3 or TRBV12-4; D not certain. This CDR3 comprises 18 residues. V was clipped by 6 bases and J by 0 bases, with 23 bases between them.

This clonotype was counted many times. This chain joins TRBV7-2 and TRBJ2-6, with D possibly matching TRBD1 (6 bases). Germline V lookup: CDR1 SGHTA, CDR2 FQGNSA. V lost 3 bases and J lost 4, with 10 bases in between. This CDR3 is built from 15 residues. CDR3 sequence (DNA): TGTGCCAGCAGCTTTTCAGGGGTCGGGGCCAACGTCCTGACTTTC. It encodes CASSFSGVGANVLTF. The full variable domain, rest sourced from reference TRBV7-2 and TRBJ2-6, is GAGVSQSPSNKVTEKGKDVELRCDPISGHTALYWYRQSLGQGLEFLIYFQGNSAPDKSGLPSDRFSAERTGGSVSTLTIQRTQQEDSAVYLCASSFSGVGANVLTFGAGSRLTVL.

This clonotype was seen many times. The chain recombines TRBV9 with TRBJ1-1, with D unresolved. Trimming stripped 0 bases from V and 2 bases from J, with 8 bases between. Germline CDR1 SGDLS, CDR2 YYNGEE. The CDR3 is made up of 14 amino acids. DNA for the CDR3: TGTGCCAGCAGCGTAGGGGCTGATAACACTGAAGCTTTCTTT. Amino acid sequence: CASSVGADNTEAFF.

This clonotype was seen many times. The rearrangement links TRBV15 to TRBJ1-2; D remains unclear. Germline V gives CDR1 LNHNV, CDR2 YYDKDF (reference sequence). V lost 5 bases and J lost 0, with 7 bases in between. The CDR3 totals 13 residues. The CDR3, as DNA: TGTGCCACCAGCCAGGACCCTAACTATGGCTACACCTTC. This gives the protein CATSQDPNYGYTF.

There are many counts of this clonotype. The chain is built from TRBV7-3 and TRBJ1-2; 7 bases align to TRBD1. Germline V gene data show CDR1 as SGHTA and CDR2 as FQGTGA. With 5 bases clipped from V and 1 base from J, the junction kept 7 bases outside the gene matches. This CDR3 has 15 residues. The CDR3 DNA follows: TGTGCCAGCAGCCCCGGGACAGTCCTTAACTATGGCTACACCTTC. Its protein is CASSPGTVLNYGYTF.

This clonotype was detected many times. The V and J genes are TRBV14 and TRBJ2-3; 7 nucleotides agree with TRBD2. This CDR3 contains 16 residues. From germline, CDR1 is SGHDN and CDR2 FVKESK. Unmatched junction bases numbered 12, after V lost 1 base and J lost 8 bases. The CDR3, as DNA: TGTGCCAGCAGCCAAGGGGGCGGGAGCCACCCTGGTACGCAGTATTTT. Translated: CASSQGGGSHPGTQYF.

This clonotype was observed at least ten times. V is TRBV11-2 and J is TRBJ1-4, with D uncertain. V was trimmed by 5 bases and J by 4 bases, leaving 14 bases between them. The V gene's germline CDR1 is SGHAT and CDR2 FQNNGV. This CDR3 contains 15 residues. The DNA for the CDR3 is TGTGCCAGCAGCGACCGACAAACGCTTAATGAAAAACTGTTTTTT. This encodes CASSDRQTLNEKLFF.

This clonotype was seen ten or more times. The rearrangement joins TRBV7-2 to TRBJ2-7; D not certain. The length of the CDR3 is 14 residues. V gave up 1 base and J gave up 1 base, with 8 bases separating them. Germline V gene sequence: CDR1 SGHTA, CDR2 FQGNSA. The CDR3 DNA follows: TGTGCCAGCAGCTTAGTCCTGGGATCCTACGAGCAGTACTTC. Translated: CASSLVLGSYEQYF.

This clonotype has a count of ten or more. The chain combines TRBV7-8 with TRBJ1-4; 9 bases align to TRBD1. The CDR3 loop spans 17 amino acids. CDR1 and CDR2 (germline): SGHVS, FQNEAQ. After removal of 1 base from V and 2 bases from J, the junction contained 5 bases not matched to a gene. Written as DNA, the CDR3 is TGTGCCAGCAGCTTAGTCGGGACAGGGACCACTAATGAAAAACTGTTTTTT. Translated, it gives CASSLVGTGTTNEKLFF.

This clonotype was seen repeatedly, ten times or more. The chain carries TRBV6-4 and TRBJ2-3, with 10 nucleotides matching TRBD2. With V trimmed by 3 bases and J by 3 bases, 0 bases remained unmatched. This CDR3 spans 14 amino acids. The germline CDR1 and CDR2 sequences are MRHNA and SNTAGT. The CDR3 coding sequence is TGTGCCAGCAGTGAACTAGCGGGGACAGATACGCAGTATTTT. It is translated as CASSELAGTDTQYF.

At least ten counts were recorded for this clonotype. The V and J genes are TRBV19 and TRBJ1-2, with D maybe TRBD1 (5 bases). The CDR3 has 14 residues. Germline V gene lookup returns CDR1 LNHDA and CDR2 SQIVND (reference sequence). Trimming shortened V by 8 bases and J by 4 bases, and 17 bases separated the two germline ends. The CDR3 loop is CASLGGALLYGYTF. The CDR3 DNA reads TGTGCCAGTCTTGGCGGGGCGCTTCTCTATGGCTACACCTTC.

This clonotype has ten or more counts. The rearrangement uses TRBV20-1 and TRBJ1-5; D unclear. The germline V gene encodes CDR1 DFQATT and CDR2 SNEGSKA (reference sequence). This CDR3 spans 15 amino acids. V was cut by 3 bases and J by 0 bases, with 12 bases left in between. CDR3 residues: CSASSIPVSNQPQHF. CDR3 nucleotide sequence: TGCAGTGCTAGTTCGATTCCCGTTAGCAATCAGCCCCAGCATTTT.

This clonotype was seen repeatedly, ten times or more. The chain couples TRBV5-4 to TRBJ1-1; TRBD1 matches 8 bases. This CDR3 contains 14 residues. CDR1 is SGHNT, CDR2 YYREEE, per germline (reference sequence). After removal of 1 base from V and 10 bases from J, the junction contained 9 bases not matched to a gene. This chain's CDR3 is CASSLTRQGQGAFF. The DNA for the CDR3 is TGTGCCAGCAGCTTGACCCGACAGGGGCAAGGAGCTTTCTTT.

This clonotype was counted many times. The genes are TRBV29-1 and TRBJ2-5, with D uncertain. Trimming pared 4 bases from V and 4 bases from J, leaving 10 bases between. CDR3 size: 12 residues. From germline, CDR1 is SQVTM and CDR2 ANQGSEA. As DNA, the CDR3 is TGCAGCGTTGTTCTTGTGGGAGAGACCCAGTACTTC. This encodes CSVVLVGETQYF.